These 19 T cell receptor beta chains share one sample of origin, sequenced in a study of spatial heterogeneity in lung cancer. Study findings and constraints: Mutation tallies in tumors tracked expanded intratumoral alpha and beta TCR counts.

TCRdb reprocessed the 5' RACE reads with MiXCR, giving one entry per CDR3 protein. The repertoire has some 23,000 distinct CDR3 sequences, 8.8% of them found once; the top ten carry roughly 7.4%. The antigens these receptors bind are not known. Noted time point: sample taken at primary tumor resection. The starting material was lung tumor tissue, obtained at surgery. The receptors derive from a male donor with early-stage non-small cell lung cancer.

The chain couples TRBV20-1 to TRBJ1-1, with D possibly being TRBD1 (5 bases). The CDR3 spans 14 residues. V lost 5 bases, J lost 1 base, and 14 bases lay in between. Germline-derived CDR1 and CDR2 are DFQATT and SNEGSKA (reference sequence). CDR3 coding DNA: TGCAGTGCTCGTGGGGAGGGGAAGAACACTGAAGCTTTCTTT. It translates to CSARGEGKNTEAFF.

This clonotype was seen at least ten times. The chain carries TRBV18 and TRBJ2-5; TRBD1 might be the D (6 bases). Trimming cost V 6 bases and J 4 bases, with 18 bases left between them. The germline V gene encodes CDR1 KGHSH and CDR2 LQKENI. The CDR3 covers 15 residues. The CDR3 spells CASSPQAQGGETQYF. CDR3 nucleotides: TGTGCCAGCTCCCCTCAGGCCCAAGGGGGAGAGACCCAGTACTTC.

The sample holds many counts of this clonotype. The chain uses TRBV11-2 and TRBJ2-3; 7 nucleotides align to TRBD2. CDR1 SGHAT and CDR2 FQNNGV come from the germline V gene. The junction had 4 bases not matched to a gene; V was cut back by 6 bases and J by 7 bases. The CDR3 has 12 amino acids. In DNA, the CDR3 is TGTGCCAGCAGTTTCAGCGGGAATACGCAGTATTTT. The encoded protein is CASSFSGNTQYF.

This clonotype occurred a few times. For the CDR3, the DNA is TGCGCCAGCAGACCCACCGGGCAGGGCTTCGACGAGCAGTACTTC. Translation: CASRPTGQGFDEQYF. This chain connects TRBV5-1 to TRBJ2-7; the D gene is possibly TRBD1 (5 bases). Germline V gene sequence: CDR1 SGHRS, CDR2 YFSETQ. V was cut by 5 bases and J by 5 bases, with 20 bases left in between. The CDR3 extends over 15 amino acids.

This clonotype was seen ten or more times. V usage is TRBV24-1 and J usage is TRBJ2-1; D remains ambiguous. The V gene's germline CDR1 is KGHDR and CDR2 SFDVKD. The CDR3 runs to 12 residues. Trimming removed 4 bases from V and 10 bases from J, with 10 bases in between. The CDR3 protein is CATSEKGNEQFF. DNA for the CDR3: TGTGCCACCAGTGAGAAAGGGAACGAGCAGTTCTTC.

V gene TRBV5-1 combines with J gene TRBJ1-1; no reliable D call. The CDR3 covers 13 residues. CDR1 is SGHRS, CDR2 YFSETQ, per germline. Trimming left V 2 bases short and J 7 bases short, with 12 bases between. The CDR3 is CASSFDGSLEAFF. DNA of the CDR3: TGCGCCAGCAGCTTTGACGGGAGCCTTGAAGCTTTCTTT.

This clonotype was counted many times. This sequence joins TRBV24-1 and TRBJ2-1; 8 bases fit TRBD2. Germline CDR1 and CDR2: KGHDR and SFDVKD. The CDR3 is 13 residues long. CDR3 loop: CASSLAGGNEQFF. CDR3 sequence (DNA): TGTGCATCCAGCCTAGCGGGTGGCAATGAGCAGTTCTTC.

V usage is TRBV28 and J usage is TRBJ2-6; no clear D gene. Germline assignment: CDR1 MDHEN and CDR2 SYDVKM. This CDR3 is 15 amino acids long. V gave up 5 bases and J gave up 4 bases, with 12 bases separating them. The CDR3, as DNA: TGTGCCAGCAGTCTTAAAGGATCCGGGGCCAACGTCCTGACTTTC. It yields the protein CASSLKGSGANVLTF.

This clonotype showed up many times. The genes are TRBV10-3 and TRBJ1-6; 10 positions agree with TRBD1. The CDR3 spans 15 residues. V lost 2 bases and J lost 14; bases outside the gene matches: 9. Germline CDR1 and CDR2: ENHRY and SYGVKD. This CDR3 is CAISEEGQGSTALHF. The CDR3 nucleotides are TGTGCCATCAGTGAGGAGGGACAGGGGTCTACGGCCCTCCACTTT.

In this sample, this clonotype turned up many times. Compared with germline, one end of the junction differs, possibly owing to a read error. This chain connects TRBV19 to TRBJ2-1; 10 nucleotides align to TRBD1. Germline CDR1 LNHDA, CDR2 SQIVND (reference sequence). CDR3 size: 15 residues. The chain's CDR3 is CASSTGDRGRDEQFF. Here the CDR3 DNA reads TGTGCCAGCAGTACGGGGGACAGGGGACGCGATGAGCAGTTCTTC.

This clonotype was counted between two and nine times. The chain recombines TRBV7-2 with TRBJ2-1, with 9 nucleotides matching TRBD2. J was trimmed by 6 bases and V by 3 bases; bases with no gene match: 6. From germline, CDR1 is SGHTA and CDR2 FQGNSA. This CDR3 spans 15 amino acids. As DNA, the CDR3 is TGTGCCAGCAGCTTCGGCCTAGCGGGGACCAATGAGCAGTTCTTC. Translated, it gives CASSFGLAGTNEQFF.

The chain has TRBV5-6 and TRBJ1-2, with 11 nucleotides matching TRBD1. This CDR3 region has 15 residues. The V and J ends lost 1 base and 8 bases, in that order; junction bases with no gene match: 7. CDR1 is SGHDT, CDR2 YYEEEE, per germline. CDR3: CASSLRTGGLRGYTF. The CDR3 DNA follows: TGTGCCAGCAGCTTGAGGACAGGGGGCCTACGGGGCTACACCTTC.

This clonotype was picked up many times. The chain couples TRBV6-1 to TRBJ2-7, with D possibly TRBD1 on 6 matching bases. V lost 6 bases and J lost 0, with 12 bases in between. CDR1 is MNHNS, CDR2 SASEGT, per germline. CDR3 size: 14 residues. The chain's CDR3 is CASSPRTVSYEQYF. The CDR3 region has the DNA TGTGCCAGCAGCCCAAGGACAGTCTCCTACGAGCAGTACTTC.

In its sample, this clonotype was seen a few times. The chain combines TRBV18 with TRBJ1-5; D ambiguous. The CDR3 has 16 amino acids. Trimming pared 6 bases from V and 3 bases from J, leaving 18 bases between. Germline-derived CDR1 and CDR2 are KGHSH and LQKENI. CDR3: CASSTRRTDYNQPQHF. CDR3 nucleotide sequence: TGTGCCAGCTCCACCAGAAGAACAGATTACAATCAGCCCCAGCATTTT.

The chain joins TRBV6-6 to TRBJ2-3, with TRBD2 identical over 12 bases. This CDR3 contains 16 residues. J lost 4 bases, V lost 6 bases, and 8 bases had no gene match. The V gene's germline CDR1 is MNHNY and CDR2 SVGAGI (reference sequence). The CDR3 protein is CASRLTSGRGADTQYF. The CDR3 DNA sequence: TGTGCCAGCAGGCTGACTAGCGGGAGAGGTGCAGATACGCAGTATTTT.

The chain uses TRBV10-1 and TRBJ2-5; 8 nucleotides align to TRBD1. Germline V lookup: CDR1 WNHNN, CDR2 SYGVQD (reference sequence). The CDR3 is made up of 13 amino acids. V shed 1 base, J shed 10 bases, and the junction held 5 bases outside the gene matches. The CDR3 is CASSEYRGSSQYF. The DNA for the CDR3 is TGCGCCAGCAGTGAGTACAGGGGGAGCAGCCAGTACTTC.

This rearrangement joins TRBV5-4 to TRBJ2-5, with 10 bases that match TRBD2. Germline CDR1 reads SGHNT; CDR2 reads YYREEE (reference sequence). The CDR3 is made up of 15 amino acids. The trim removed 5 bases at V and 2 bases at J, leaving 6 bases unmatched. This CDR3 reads CASRPVAGGQETQYF. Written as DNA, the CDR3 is TGTGCCAGCAGGCCTGTAGCGGGGGGACAAGAGACCCAGTACTTC.

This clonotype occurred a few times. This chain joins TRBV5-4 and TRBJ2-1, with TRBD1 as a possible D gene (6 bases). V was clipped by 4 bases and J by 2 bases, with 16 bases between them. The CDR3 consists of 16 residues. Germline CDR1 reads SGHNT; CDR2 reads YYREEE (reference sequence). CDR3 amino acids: CASSAAWDTAYNEQFF. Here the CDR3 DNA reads TGTGCCAGCAGCGCGGCCTGGGACACAGCCTACAATGAGCAGTTCTTC.

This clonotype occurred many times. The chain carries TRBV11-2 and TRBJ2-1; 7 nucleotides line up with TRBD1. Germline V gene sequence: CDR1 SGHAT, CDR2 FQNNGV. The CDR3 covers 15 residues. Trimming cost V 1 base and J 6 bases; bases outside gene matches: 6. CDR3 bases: TGTGCCAGCAGCTTAGTCCTAGACAGGGTCAATGAGCAGTTCTTC. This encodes CASSLVLDRVNEQFF.